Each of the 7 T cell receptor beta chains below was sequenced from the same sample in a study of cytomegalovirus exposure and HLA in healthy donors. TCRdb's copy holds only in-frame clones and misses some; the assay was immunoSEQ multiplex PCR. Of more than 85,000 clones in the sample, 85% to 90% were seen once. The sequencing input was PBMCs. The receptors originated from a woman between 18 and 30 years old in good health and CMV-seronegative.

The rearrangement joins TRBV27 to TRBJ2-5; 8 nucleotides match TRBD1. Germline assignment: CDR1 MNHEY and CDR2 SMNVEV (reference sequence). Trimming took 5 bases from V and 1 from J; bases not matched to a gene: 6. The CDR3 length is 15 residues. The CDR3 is CASSRHDRGQETQYF. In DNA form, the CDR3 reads TGTGCCAGCAGTCGCCACGACAGGGGCCAAGAGACCCAGTACTTC.

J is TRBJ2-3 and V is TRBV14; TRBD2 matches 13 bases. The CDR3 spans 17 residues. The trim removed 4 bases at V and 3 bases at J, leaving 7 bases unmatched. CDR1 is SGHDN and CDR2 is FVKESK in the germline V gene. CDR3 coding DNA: TGTGCCAGCAGCCGTGGACTAGCGGGAGTTCGTACAGATACGCAGTATTTT. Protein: CASSRGLAGVRTDTQYF.

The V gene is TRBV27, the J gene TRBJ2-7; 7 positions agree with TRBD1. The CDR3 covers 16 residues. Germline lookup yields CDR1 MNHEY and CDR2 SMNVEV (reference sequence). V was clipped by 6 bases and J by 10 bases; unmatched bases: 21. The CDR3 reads CASSPVTGVGVSSQYF. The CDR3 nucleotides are TGTGCCAGCAGCCCTGTAACAGGGGTTGGAGTGTCCTCTCAGTACTTC.

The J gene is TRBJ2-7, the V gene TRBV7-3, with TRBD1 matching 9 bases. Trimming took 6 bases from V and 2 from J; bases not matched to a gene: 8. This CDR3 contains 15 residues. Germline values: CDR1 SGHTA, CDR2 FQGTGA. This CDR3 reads CASSFQTGGPYEQYF. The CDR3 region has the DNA TGTGCCAGCAGTTTCCAGACAGGGGGGCCCTACGAGCAGTACTTC.

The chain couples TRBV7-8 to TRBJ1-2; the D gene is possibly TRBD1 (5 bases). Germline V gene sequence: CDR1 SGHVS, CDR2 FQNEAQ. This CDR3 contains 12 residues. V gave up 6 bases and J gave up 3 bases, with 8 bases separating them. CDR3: CASRGHDYGYTF. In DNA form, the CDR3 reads TGTGCCAGCAGAGGACACGACTATGGCTACACCTTC.

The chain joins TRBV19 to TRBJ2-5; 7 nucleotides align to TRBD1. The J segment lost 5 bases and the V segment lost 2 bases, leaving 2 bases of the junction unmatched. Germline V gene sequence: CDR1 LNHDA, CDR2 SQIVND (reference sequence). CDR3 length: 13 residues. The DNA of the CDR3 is TGTGCCAGTAGTATAAACAGGGGTGAGACCCAGTACTTC. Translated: CASSINRGETQYF.

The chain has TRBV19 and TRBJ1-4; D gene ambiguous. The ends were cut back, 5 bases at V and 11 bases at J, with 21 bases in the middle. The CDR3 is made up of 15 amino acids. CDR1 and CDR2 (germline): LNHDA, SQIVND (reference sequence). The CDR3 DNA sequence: TGTGCCAGTAGTGACCTTGACCGCGGGGAGGTTAAACTGTTTTTT. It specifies CASSDLDRGEVKLFF. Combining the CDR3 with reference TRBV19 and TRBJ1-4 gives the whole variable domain DGGITQSPKYLFRKEGQNVTLSCEQNLNHDAMYWYRQDPGQGLRLIYYSQIVNDFQKGDIAEGYSVSREKKESFPLTVTSAQKNPTAFYLCASSDLDRGEVKLFFGSGTQLSVL.